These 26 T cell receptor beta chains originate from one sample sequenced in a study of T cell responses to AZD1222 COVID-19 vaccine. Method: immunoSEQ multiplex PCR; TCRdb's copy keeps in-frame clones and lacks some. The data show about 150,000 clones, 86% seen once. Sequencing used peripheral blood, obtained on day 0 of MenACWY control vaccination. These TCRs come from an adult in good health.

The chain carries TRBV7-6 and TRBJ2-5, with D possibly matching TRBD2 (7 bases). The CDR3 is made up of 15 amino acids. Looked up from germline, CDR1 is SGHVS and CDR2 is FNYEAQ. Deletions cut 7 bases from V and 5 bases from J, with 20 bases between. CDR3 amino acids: CASTPLSGGRETQYF. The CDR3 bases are TGTGCCAGCACCCCATTATCGGGGGGCAGGGAGACCCAGTACTTC.

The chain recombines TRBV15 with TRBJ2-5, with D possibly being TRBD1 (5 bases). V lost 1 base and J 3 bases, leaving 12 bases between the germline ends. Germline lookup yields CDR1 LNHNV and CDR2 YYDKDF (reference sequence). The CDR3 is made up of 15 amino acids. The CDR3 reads CATSRVRGREETQYF. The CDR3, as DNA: TGTGCCACCAGCAGAGTAAGGGGTAGGGAAGAGACCCAGTACTTC.

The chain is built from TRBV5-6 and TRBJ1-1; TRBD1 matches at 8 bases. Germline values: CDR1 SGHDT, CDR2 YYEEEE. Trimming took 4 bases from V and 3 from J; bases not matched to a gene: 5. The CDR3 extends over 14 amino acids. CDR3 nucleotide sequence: TGTGCCAGCAGCCGCCAGGGGGCTGACACTGAAGCTTTCTTT. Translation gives CASSRQGADTEAFF.

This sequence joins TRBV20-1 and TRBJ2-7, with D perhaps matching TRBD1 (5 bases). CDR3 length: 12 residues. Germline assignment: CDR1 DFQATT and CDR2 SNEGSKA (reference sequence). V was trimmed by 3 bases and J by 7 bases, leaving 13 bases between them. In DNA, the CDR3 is TGCAGTGCTAGTCTAGGGGAATCGGAGCAGTACTTC. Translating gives CSASLGESEQYF.

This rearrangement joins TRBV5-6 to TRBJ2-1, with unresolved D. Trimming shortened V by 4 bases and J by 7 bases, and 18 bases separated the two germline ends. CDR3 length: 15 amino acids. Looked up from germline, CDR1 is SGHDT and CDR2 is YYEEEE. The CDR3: CASSRTDQWLNEQFF. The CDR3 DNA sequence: TGTGCCAGCAGCCGCACGGACCAATGGCTAAATGAGCAGTTCTTC.

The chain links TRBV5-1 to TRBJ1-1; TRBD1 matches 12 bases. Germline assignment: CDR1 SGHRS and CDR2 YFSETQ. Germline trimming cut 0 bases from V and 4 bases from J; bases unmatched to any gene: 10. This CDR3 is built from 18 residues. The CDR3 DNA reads TGCGCCAGCAGCTTGGTGGGACAGGGGGCTTTTAGGAGCACTGAAGCTTTCTTT. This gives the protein CASSLVGQGAFRSTEAFF.

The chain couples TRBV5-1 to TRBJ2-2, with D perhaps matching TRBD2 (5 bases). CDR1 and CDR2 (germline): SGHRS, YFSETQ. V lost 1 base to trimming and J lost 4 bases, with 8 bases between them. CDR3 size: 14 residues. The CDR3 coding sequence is TGCGCCAGCAGCTTGTCCCGGGGCACCGGGGAGCTGTTTTTT. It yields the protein CASSLSRGTGELFF.

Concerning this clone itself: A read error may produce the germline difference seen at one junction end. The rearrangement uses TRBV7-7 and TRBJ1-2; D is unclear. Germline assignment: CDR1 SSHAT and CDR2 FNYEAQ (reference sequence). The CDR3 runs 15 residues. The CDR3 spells CASSPDRRRHYGYTF. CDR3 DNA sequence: TGTGCTAGCAGCCCCGACCGCAGAAGGCACTATGGCTACACCTTC.

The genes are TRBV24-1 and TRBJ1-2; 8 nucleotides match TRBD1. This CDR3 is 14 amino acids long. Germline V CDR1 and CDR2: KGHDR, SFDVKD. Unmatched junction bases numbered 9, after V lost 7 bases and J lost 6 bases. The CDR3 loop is CATSRQGSSDGYTF. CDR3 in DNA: TGTGCCACCAGCAGACAGGGGTCTTCAGATGGCTACACCTTC.

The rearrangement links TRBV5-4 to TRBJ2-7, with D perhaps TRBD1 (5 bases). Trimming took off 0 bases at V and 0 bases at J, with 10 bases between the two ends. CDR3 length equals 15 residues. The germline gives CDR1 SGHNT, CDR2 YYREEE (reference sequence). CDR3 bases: TGTGCCAGCAGCTTGGAGGGGATCAGCTCCTACGAGCAGTACTTC. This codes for CASSLEGISSYEQYF. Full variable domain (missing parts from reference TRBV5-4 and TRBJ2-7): ETGVTQSPTHLIKTRGQQVTLRCSSQSGHNTVSWYQQALGQGPQFIFQYYREEENGRGNFPPRFSGLQFPNYSSELNVNALELDDSALYLCASSLEGISSYEQYFGPGTRLTVT.

The CDR3 sequence is CASSPAPGWPQHF. DNA for the CDR3: TGTGCCAGCAGCCCGGCCCCGGGGTGGCCCCAGCATTTT. The V gene is TRBV7-6, the J gene TRBJ1-5; D is undetermined. Germline lookup yields CDR1 SGHVS and CDR2 FNYEAQ. The V end was cut by 5 bases, the J end by 9 bases, with 14 bases between. There are 13 residues in the CDR3.

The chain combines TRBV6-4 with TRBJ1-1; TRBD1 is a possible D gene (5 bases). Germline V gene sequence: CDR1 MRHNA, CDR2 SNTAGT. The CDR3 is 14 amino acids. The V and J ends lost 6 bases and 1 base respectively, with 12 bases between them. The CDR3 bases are TGTGCCAGCAGGGCCGGACAAACGAACACTGAAGCTTTCTTT. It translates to CASRAGQTNTEAFF.

This CDR3 is CASSLGQGETQYF. CDR3 sequence (DNA): TGTGCCAGCAGCCTGGGACAGGGGGAGACCCAGTACTTC. This rearrangement joins TRBV5-8 to TRBJ2-5, with TRBD1 matching over 10 bases. Per the germline V gene, CDR1 is SGHTS and CDR2 is YDEGEE. V shed 4 bases, J shed 5 bases, and the junction held 2 bases outside the gene matches. The CDR3 is 13 residues long.

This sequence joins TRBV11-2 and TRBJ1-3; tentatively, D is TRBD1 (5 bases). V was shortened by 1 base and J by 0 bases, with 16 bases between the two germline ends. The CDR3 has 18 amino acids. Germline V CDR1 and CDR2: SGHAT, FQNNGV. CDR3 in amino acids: CASSLAWQGASSGNTIYF. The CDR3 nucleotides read TGTGCCAGCAGCTTAGCTTGGCAGGGAGCGAGCTCTGGAAACACCATATATTTT.

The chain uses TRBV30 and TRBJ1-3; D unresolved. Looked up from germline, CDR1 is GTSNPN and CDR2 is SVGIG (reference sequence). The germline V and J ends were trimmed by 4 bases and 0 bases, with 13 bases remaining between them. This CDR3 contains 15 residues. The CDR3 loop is CAWIPGRNSGNTIYF. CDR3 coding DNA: TGTGCCTGGATTCCTGGACGGAACTCTGGAAACACCATATATTTT.

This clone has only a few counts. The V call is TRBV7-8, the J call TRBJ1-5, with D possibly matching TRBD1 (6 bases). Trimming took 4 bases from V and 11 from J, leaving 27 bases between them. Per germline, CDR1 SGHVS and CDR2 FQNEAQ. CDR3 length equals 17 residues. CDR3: CASSSPVRGRETVAQHF. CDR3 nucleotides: TGTGCCAGCAGCTCGCCCGTCAGGGGCAGGGAAACCGTGGCCCAGCATTTT.

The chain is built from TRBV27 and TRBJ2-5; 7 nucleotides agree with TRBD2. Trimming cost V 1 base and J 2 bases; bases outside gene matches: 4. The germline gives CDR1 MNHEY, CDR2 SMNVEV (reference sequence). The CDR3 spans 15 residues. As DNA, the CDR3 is TGTGCCAGCAGTTTATGGCGGGGGATACAAGAGACCCAGTACTTC. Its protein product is CASSLWRGIQETQYF.

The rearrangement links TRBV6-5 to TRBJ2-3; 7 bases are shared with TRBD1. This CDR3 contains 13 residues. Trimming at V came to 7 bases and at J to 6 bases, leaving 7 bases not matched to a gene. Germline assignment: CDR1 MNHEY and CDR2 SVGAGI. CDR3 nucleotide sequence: TGTGCCAGCATGAAGACAGGGATTGATACGCAGTATTTT. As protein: CASMKTGIDTQYF.

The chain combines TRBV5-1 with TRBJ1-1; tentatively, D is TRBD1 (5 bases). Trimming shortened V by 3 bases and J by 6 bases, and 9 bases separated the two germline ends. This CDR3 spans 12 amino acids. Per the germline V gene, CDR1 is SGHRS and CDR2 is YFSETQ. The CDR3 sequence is CASSSQGAEAFF. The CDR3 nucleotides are TGCGCCAGCAGCTCGCAGGGAGCTGAAGCTTTCTTT. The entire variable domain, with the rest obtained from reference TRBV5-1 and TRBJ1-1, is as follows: KAGVTQTPRYLIKTRGQQVTLSCSPISGHRSVSWYQQTPGQGLQFLFEYFSETQRNKGNFPGRFSGRQFSNSRSEMNVSTLELGDSALYLCASSSQGAEAFFGQGTRLTVV.

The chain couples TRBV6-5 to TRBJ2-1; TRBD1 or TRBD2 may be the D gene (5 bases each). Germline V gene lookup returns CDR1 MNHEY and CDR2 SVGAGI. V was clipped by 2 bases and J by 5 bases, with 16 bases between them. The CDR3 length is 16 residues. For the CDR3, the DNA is TGTGCCAGCAGTTACCCTATTCTGGGGGTCGACAATGAGCAGTTCTTC. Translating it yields CASSYPILGVDNEQFF.

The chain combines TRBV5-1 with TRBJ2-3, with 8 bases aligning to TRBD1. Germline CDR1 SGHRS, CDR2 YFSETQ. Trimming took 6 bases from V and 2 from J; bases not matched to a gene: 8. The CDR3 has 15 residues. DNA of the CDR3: TGCGCCAGCATGGGTGCGGGACAGGTCACAGATACGCAGTATTTT. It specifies CASMGAGQVTDTQYF. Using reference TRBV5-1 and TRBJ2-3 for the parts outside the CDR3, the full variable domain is KAGVTQTPRYLIKTRGQQVTLSCSPISGHRSVSWYQQTPGQGLQFLFEYFSETQRNKGNFPGRFSGRQFSNSRSEMNVSTLELGDSALYLCASMGAGQVTDTQYFGPGTRLTVL.

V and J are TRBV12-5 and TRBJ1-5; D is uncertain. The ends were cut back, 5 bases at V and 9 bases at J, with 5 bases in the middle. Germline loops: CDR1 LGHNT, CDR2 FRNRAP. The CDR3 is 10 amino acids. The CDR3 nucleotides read TGTGCTAGTGGTCCTCCGCCCCAGCATTTT. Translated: CASGPPPQHF.

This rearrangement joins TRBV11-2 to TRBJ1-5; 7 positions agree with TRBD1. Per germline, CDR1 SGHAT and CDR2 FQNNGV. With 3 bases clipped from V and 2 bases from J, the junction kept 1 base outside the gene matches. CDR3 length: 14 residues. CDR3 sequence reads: CASSFGQGNQPQHF. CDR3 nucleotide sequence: TGTGCCAGCAGCTTTGGACAGGGCAATCAGCCCCAGCATTTT.

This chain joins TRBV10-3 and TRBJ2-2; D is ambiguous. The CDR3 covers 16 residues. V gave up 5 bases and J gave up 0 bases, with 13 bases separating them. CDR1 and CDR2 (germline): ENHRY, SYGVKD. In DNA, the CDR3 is TGTGCCATCAGTAAGAGTGGCTCCTCGAACACCGGGGAGCTGTTTTTT. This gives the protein CAISKSGSSNTGELFF.

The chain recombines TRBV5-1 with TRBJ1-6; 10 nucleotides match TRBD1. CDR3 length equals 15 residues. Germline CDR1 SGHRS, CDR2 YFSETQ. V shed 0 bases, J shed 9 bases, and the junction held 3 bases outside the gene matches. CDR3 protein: CASSLGGQGFSPLHF. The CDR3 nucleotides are TGCGCCAGCAGCTTGGGGGGACAGGGGTTTTCACCCCTCCACTTT.

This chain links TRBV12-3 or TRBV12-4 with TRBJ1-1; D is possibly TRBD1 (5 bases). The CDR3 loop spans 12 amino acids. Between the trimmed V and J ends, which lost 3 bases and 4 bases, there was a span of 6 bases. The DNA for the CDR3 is TGTGCCAGCAGTTTTCAGGGCACTGAAGCTTTCTTT. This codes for CASSFQGTEAFF.